The rows below give T cell receptor beta chains drawn from one sample of a study of blood T cell repertoires in COVID-19. The table came from immunoSEQ multiplex PCR; TCRdb's copy has only in-frame clones and leaves some out. This table has some 150,000 clones, more than 75% appearing once. The specimen was peripheral blood. The receptors originated from a young man with active or convalescent COVID-19. Each CDR3 is given with its conserved first and last residue. The D gene is left open where the match is weak. Clone size is not always given. Where it is, it says once, few, many or a class for expanded clones.

TRBJ1-4	TRBV27	.	.	TGTGCCAGCAGTACGGGAATAGGGAATGAAAAACTGTTTTTT	CASSTGIGNEKLFF
TRBJ1-2	TRBV27	once	TRBD1	TGTGCCAGCAGTCGATCCGGGACAGGGGAAAGGAAGGGCTATGGCTACACCTTC	CASSRSGTGERKGYGYTF
TRBJ1-1	TRBV4-1	.	TRBD1	TGCGCCAGCACCTTGGGACAGACATACACTGAAGCTTTCTTT	CASTLGQTYTEAFF
TRBJ1-6	TRBV4-1	.	TRBD1	TGCGCCAGCAGCCGCGGGACAGGGTATAATTCACCCCTCCACTTT	CASSRGTGYNSPLHF
TRBJ1-5	TRBV2	.	.	TGTGCCAGCAGTCTAAACAGGGACGGGCAGCCCCAGCATTTT	CASSLNRDGQPQHF
TRBJ2-2	TRBV24-1	.	TRBD1	TGTGCCACCAGTCTAGGGGACAGGTACGCCGGGGAGCTGTTTTTT	CATSLGDRYAGELFF
TRBJ1-5	TRBV29-1	.	.	TGCAGCGTCGGACAGCCAGGGTCGCCCCAGCATTTT	CSVGQPGSPQHF
TRBJ1-6	TRBV19	.	.	TGTGCCAGTAGTATCGGGGGGCGATATAATTCACCCCTCCACTTT	CASSIGGRYNSPLHF
TRBJ1-1	TRBV6-5	.	TRBD1	TGTGCCAGCAGCAGGGACAGTATCGCTGAAGCTTTCTTT	CASSRDSIAEAFF
TRBJ2-3	TRBV19	.	TRBD1	TGTGCCAGCCAGGGACAGGGTACAGATACGCAGTATTTT	CASQGQGTDTQYF
TRBJ2-7	TRBV18	.	.	TGTGCCAGCTCACCACCTTCCGGCGAGGTCGAGCAGTACTTC	CASSPPSGEVEQYF